This TCR beta chain derives from a study of blood T cells in healthy people across ages. With a J-beta primer mix and a sample-barcoded 5' primer, a second PCR ran 7 to 11 cycles. Each CDR3 protein gets one entry after TCRdb re-called the 5' RACE reads with MiXCR. The data hold about 1.4 million distinct CDR3 sequences, with approximately 59% observed a single time. This CDR3 is built from 14 residues. Germline CDR1 SGHRS, CDR2 YFSETQ. V lost 4 bases and J 8 bases, leaving 18 bases between the germline ends. The sequencing sample was made of blood. The chain is built from TRBV5-1 and TRBJ1-2; D remains unclear. The receptor was isolated from a man between 18 and 29 years old in good health. CDR3 sequence: CASSSGRERGGYTF. Written as DNA, the CDR3 is TGCGCCAGCAGCAGCGGACGGGAGCGAGGAGGCTACACCTTC. The variable domain in full, completed from reference TRBV5-1 and TRBJ1-2, reads KAGVTQTPRYLIKTRGQQVTLSCSPISGHRSVSWYQQTPGQGLQFLFEYFSETQRNKGNFPGRFSGRQFSNSRSEMNVSTLELGDSALYLCASSSGRERGGYTFGSGTRLTVV.